One and the same sample provided the 14 T cell receptor beta chains below, sequenced in a study of blood T cell repertoires in COVID-19. TCRdb's copy holds only in-frame clones and misses some; the assay was immunoSEQ multiplex PCR. The table records roughly 300,000 clones, around 86% of them present only once. Sequencing used peripheral blood. The receptors come from an older woman with active or convalescent COVID-19.

The chain combines TRBV3-1 (or the pseudogene TRBV3-2) with TRBJ2-2; D is unclear. This CDR3 comprises 14 residues. The ends were cut back, 4 bases at V and 6 bases at J, with 12 bases in the middle. CDR1 is LGHDT and CDR2 is YNNKEL in the germline V gene (reference sequence). CDR3 loop: CASSPGVVPGELFF. The CDR3 nucleotides read TGTGCCAGCAGCCCCGGAGTGGTCCCCGGGGAGCTGTTTTTT.

The V call is TRBV18, the J call TRBJ1-1; possible D gene TRBD1, 5 bases. In germline, CDR1 is KGHSH, CDR2 LQKENI. This CDR3 is built from 13 residues. V dropped 4 bases and J dropped 3 bases, with 9 bases sitting between them. The CDR3 loop is CASSLVQDTEAFF. The CDR3 nucleotides are TGTGCCAGCTCACTCGTACAGGACACTGAAGCTTTCTTT. The full variable domain, with the rest looked up from reference TRBV18 and TRBJ1-1, is NAGVMQNPRHLVRRRGQEARLRCSPMKGHSHVYWYRQLPEEGLKFMVYLQKENIIDESGMPKERFSAEFPKEGPSILRIQQVVRGDSAAYFCASSLVQDTEAFFGQGTRLTVV.

The CDR3: CANLVSGQGNEQYF. DNA of the CDR3: TGTGCCAACTTAGTTTCTGGACAGGGTAACGAGCAGTACTTC. This chain joins TRBV24-1 and TRBJ2-7; 8 bases align to TRBD1. J was trimmed by 5 bases and V by 11 bases; bases with no gene match: 13. CDR3 length: 14 amino acids. The germline CDR1 and CDR2 sequences are KGHDR and SFDVKD.

A word on this clone: A read error may produce the germline difference seen at one junction end. The chain recombines TRBV10-3 with TRBJ2-7; a weak D match, TRBD2 (7 bases). This CDR3 spans 14 amino acids. Germline CDR1 reads ENHRY; CDR2 reads SYGVKD. DNA of the CDR3: TGTGCCATCAGTGAGTCGGGGGGGGCGACAGGAGGAAACTTC. It is translated as CAISESGGATGGNF.

V gene TRBV19 combines with J gene TRBJ2-3; 9 positions match TRBD2. V lost 2 bases, J lost 0 bases, and 3 bases stayed unmatched. CDR1 and CDR2 from the germline V gene are LNHDA and SQIVND (reference sequence). The CDR3 consists of 16 residues. CDR3 coding DNA: TGTGCCAGTAGTATATTGACTAGCGGCAGCACAGATACGCAGTATTTT. It specifies CASSILTSGSTDTQYF.

This chain uses TRBV7-3 with TRBJ2-2, with TRBD2 identical over 12 bases. There are 20 residues in the CDR3. J was trimmed by 1 base and V by 2 bases; bases with no gene match: 11. In germline, CDR1 is SGHTA, CDR2 FQGTGA. The CDR3 protein is CASSLFVTSGGRENTGELFF. CDR3 nucleotides: TGTGCCAGCAGCTTATTTGTAACTAGCGGGGGGCGAGAGAACACCGGGGAGCTGTTTTTT.

The chain carries TRBV29-1 and TRBJ2-2; 7 bases line up with TRBD2. The CDR3 sequence is 15 residues long. With 2 bases clipped from V and 0 bases from J, the junction kept 3 bases outside the gene matches. Germline CDR1 reads SQVTM; CDR2 reads ANQGSEA. The CDR3 region has the DNA TGCAGCGTTGAATTACTAGCGACGAACACCGGGGAGCTGTTTTTT. Protein product: CSVELLATNTGELFF.

This chain uses TRBV29-1 with TRBJ1-2; D is undetermined. Trimming removed 1 base at V and 6 bases at J, with 6 bases between. The CDR3 length is 11 residues. CDR1 and CDR2 from the germline V gene are SQVTM and ANQGSEA. CDR3 in amino acids: CSVEGGDGYTF. In DNA, the CDR3 is TGCAGCGTTGAAGGGGGAGATGGCTACACCTTC.

This chain links TRBV6-6 with TRBJ1-6; unclear D gene. There are 16 residues in the CDR3. From germline, CDR1 is MNHNY and CDR2 SVGAGI (reference sequence). V lost 4 bases, J lost 3 bases, and 13 bases lay in between. CDR3 DNA: TGTGCCAGCAGTTTGCCCCCCGGGGACTATAATTCACCCCTCCACTTT. The encoded protein is CASSLPPGDYNSPLHF.

The gene calls are TRBV7-3 and TRBJ1-1, with D perhaps TRBD1 (5 bases). Trimming left V 2 bases short and J 5 bases short, with 9 bases between. The germline CDR1 and CDR2 sequences are SGHTA and FQGTGA. This CDR3 is built from 13 residues. CDR3 nucleotides: TGTGCCAGCAGCTTATCAGGGAGGACTGAAGCTTTCTTT. Translated, it gives CASSLSGRTEAFF.

The CDR3 nucleotides read TGCAGCGTTGAAGATCTGACAAGGGGCTATGGCTACACCTTC. This translates into CSVEDLTRGYGYTF. The V call is TRBV29-1, the J call TRBJ1-2; the D gene is possibly TRBD1 (5 bases). Germline V gene sequence: CDR1 SQVTM, CDR2 ANQGSEA. With 0 bases removed from V and 4 bases from J, the gap between germline ends came to 12 bases. This CDR3 has 14 residues.

V is TRBV23-1 and J is TRBJ1-6, with TRBD1 identical over 10 bases. TRBV23-1 is an ORF; its function is uncertain. J lost 6 bases, V lost 0 bases, and 5 bases had no gene match. This CDR3 has 17 residues. The CDR3 DNA sequence: TGCGCCAGCAGTCAATCTCCTGGGACAGGGGCTAATTCACCCCTCCACTTT. Translating it yields CASSQSPGTGANSPLHF.

This chain connects TRBV6-6 to TRBJ1-5; the D is unclear. Germline values: CDR1 MNHNY, CDR2 SVGAGI (reference sequence). The CDR3 runs to 14 residues. V was clipped by 2 bases and J by 0 bases, with 5 bases between them. CDR3 residues: CASSYRDSNQPQHF. The CDR3 DNA sequence: TGTGCCAGCAGTTACAGAGATAGCAATCAGCCCCAGCATTTT.

This chain's CDR3 is CASSEARGGSTDTQYF. CDR3 nucleotides: TGTGCCAGCAGTGAAGCGCGGGGGGGAAGCACAGATACGCAGTATTTT. The rearrangement joins TRBV2 to TRBJ2-3, with TRBD2 matching over 9 bases. Trimming removed 0 bases from V and 0 bases from J; junction bases left unmatched: 1. CDR3 size: 16 residues. In germline, CDR1 is SNHLY, CDR2 FYNNEI.